This T cell receptor (beta chain) is from a study of T cell responses to AZD1222 COVID-19 vaccine. Whether given at about 4 or about 12 weeks, second doses were pooled. Points from the study as a whole: Reportedly, nearly half the spike-specific TCRs target unmutated variant regions. There were mostly white British donors and more females than males, and clonal diversity was possibly underestimated.

The method was immunoSEQ multiplex PCR; TCRdb's version includes in-frame clones alone and lacks a portion of them. The sample holds 150,000 to 190,000 clones; 75% to 90% are singletons and the top ten take roughly 10%. As for this clone: Its target is not known.

The CDR3 sequence is 16 residues long. J gave up 5 bases and V 4 bases, and 7 bases lay outside the gene matches. Germline CDR1 is SGHTS and CDR2 is YDEGEE. The sequences come from peripheral blood, collected 28 days after the second AZD1222 dose. The TCR comes from an adult who received the AZD1222 COVID-19 vaccine. The chain couples TRBV5-8 to TRBJ2-5; 14 positions agree with TRBD2. The CDR3 DNA reads as TGTGCCAGCAGCCAGGGACTAGCGGGAGTTGATGAGACCCAGTACTTC. It yields the protein CASSQGLAGVDETQYF.